These T cell receptor beta chains were read from a single sample in a study of cytomegalovirus exposure and HLA in healthy donors. The data were produced by immunoSEQ multiplex PCR, yet TCRdb's version contains in-frame clones alone and is incomplete. The sample shows approximately 90,000 clones, 6.5% to 8% of them seen only once. The source material was PBMCs. These receptors originate from a man aged 50-59 years in good health and CMV-seronegative. Both conserved end residues are part of each CDR3. The D gene is left open where the match is weak. Size values are once, few and many counts, or a class for expanded clones, and some rows have none.

d_call: NA
v_call: TRBV19
clone_size: NA
j_call: TRBJ2-1
cdr3_nt: TGTGCCAGTAGTATCATCAGGGACACCTACAATGAGCAGTTCTTC
cdr3_aa: CASSIIRDTYNEQFF

d_call: TRBD1
v_call: TRBV27
clone_size: NA
j_call: TRBJ2-7
cdr3_nt: TGTGCCAGCAGTCCCCTCTCCGGGACAGGGCTCCACGAGCAGTACTTC
cdr3_aa: CASSPLSGTGLHEQYF

d_call: NA
v_call: TRBV10-3
clone_size: few
j_call: TRBJ2-1
cdr3_nt: TGTGCCATCCGGGGGGCGCCCTACAATGAGCAGTTCTTC
cdr3_aa: CAIRGAPYNEQFF

d_call: NA
v_call: TRBV6-5
clone_size: few
j_call: TRBJ1-4
cdr3_nt: TGTGCCAGCAGTCCATATGCAGGAACTAATGAAAAACTGTTTTTT
cdr3_aa: CASSPYAGTNEKLFF

d_call: TRBD2
v_call: TRBV29-1
clone_size: few
j_call: TRBJ2-7
cdr3_nt: TGCAGCGTTGGCTCTGACAGCGGGACTCTTATTCCTACCGAGCAGTACTTC
cdr3_aa: CSVGSDSGTLIPTEQYF

d_call: TRBD1
v_call: TRBV5-1
clone_size: NA
j_call: TRBJ1-1
cdr3_nt: TGCGCCAGCAGCTCGACAGGGAACTCGAACACTGAAGCTTTCTTT
cdr3_aa: CASSSTGNSNTEAFF

d_call: TRBD1
v_call: TRBV19
clone_size: few
j_call: TRBJ1-5
cdr3_nt: TGTGCCAGTAGCCTACAGGGGACTGGCAATCAGCCCCAGCATTTT
cdr3_aa: CASSLQGTGNQPQHF

d_call: TRBD1
v_call: TRBV15
clone_size: NA
j_call: TRBJ1-1
cdr3_nt: TGTGCCACCAGCAAACTCACAGGGGTGAACACTGAAGCTTTCTTT
cdr3_aa: CATSKLTGVNTEAFF

d_call: NA
v_call: TRBV27
clone_size: NA
j_call: TRBJ2-1
cdr3_nt: TGTGCCAGCAGTCCGATGGGGGGAACTTATTACAATGAGCAGTTCTTC
cdr3_aa: CASSPMGGTYYNEQFF

d_call: TRBD2
v_call: TRBV6-1
clone_size: few
j_call: TRBJ2-2
cdr3_nt: TGTGCCAGCAGGACTAGCGGACCGAACACCGGGGAGCTGTTTTTT
cdr3_aa: CASRTSGPNTGELFF

d_call: NA
v_call: TRBV18
clone_size: NA
j_call: TRBJ2-3
cdr3_nt: TGTGCCAGCTCACTGGCACCGATGACAGGCCTTAGCACAGATACGCAGTATTTT
cdr3_aa: CASSLAPMTGLSTDTQYF

d_call: TRBD2
v_call: TRBV9
clone_size: NA
j_call: TRBJ2-5
cdr3_nt: TGTGCCAGCAGCGTAGGCACTAGCGGGGGGGCCGAGACCCAGTACTTC
cdr3_aa: CASSVGTSGGAETQYF

d_call: NA
v_call: TRBV30
clone_size: few
j_call: TRBJ1-1
cdr3_nt: TGTGCCTGGAGTGTACGGGGGAACACTGAAGCTTTCTTT
cdr3_aa: CAWSVRGNTEAFF

d_call: NA
v_call: TRBV27
clone_size: few
j_call: TRBJ2-7
cdr3_nt: TGTGCCAGCAGTTTAGCCGGGACCTACGAGCAGTACTTC
cdr3_aa: CASSLAGTYEQYF

d_call: TRBD1
v_call: TRBV6-5
clone_size: NA
j_call: TRBJ1-2
cdr3_nt: TGTGCCAGCAGTTCACAGGGGTATGGCTACACCTTC
cdr3_aa: CASSSQGYGYTF

d_call: NA
v_call: TRBV4-1
clone_size: NA
j_call: TRBJ2-1
cdr3_nt: TGCGCCAGCAGCCAAGGGCAGGGTTTACTCAATGAGCAGTTCTTC
cdr3_aa: CASSQGQGLLNEQFF

d_call: NA
v_call: TRBV29-1
clone_size: few
j_call: TRBJ2-2
cdr3_nt: TGCAGCGTTGTCTGGCAGGCTAAGCCATCGAACACCGGGGAGCTGTTTTTT
cdr3_aa: CSVVWQAKPSNTGELFF

d_call: TRBD2
v_call: TRBV7-9
clone_size: few
j_call: TRBJ2-3
cdr3_nt: TGTGCCAGCAGCCGACTAGCTGGAGAGACAGATACGCAGTATTTT
cdr3_aa: CASSRLAGETDTQYF

d_call: NA
v_call: TRBV4-2
clone_size: NA
j_call: TRBJ1-1
cdr3_nt: TGTGCCACCAAAAGAGTCGGACAGAACACTGAAGCTTTCTTT
cdr3_aa: CATKRVGQNTEAFF

d_call: TRBD1
v_call: TRBV6-1
clone_size: few
j_call: TRBJ1-6
cdr3_nt: TGTGCCAGCAGTGAAAGGGGCAGGGGGCATTCACCCCTCCACTTT
cdr3_aa: CASSERGRGHSPLHF

d_call: NA
v_call: TRBV10-3
clone_size: NA
j_call: TRBJ1-1
cdr3_nt: TGTGCCATCAGTGAGTCGGAGTTCCGGAACACTGAAGCTTTCTTT
cdr3_aa: CAISESEFRNTEAFF

d_call: TRBD1
v_call: TRBV2
clone_size: few
j_call: TRBJ1-6
cdr3_nt: TGTGCCAGCAGGGGACAGGGGGGAGGTTCACCCCTCCACTTT
cdr3_aa: CASRGQGGGSPLHF

d_call: TRBD1
v_call: TRBV28
clone_size: many
j_call: TRBJ2-3
cdr3_nt: TGTGCCAGCAGATCCGGGACAGGCGTGACAGATACGCAGTATTTT
cdr3_aa: CASRSGTGVTDTQYF

d_call: TRBD1
v_call: TRBV27
clone_size: few
j_call: TRBJ2-7
cdr3_nt: TGTGCCAGCAGTTTGGGGACAGGGGCCTACGAGCAGTACTTC
cdr3_aa: CASSLGTGAYEQYF

d_call: TRBD2
v_call: TRBV6-1
clone_size: few
j_call: TRBJ2-1
cdr3_nt: TGTGCCAGCAGTGAAGTCCCGGGGGGTGGTAACAATGAGCAGTTCTTC
cdr3_aa: CASSEVPGGGNNEQFF

d_call: TRBD1
v_call: TRBV6-1
clone_size: few
j_call: TRBJ2-1
cdr3_nt: TGTGCCAGCAGTGAGGACCGGGACAGGGGGTACAATGAGCAGTTCTTC
cdr3_aa: CASSEDRDRGYNEQFF

d_call: TRBD1
v_call: TRBV28
clone_size: NA
j_call: TRBJ1-3
cdr3_nt: TGTGCCAGCAGCCCGGGACAGCGAAACACCATATATTTT
cdr3_aa: CASSPGQRNTIYF

d_call: TRBD2
v_call: TRBV4-1
clone_size: NA
j_call: TRBJ2-1
cdr3_nt: TGCGCCAGCAGCCAAGAGTACGGGACTACCATCAATGAGCAGTTCTTC
cdr3_aa: CASSQEYGTTINEQFF

d_call: TRBD1
v_call: TRBV5-1
clone_size: few
j_call: TRBJ1-1
cdr3_nt: TGCGCCAGCAGCCGGGAGACAGGGGGCGCGGTCACTGAAGCTTTCTTT
cdr3_aa: CASSRETGGAVTEAFF

d_call: NA
v_call: TRBV21-1
clone_size: NA
j_call: TRBJ2-7
cdr3_nt: TGTGCCAGCAGCCCCCTGGTGCCCAGGGGTCGCCGGTCCTACGAGCAGTACTTC
cdr3_aa: CASSPLVPRGRRSYEQYF

d_call: TRBD2
v_call: TRBV5-1
clone_size: NA
j_call: TRBJ2-5
cdr3_nt: TGCGCCAGCAGCTTGGCCGGGACTAGAGAAGAGACCCAGTACTTC
cdr3_aa: CASSLAGTREETQYF

d_call: NA
v_call: TRBV6-1
clone_size: NA
j_call: TRBJ2-2
cdr3_nt: TGTGCCAGCAGACCGGGACAGAACACCGGGGAGCTGTTTTTT
cdr3_aa: CASRPGQNTGELFF

d_call: NA
v_call: TRBV30
clone_size: few
j_call: TRBJ2-2
cdr3_nt: TGTGCCTGGAGTGATGAGGGTGTCGGATCCGGGGAGCTGTTTTTT
cdr3_aa: CAWSDEGVGSGELFF

d_call: NA
v_call: TRBV28
clone_size: few
j_call: TRBJ1-2
cdr3_nt: TGTGCCAGCTTCCCAACAGTTATAGCTAACTATGGCTACACCTTC
cdr3_aa: CASFPTVIANYGYTF

d_call: NA
v_call: TRBV5-5
clone_size: NA
j_call: TRBJ2-7
cdr3_nt: TGTGCCAGCAGCTTGGAGGCTAGCAGTGCCTACGAGCAGTACTTC
cdr3_aa: CASSLEASSAYEQYF

d_call: NA
v_call: TRBV7-9
clone_size: few
j_call: TRBJ1-1
cdr3_nt: TGTGCCAGCAGCGCCCGGACAACGGTGAACACTGAAGCTTTCTTT
cdr3_aa: CASSARTTVNTEAFF

d_call: NA
v_call: TRBV6-1
clone_size: NA
j_call: TRBJ2-1
cdr3_nt: TGTGCCAGCACCCCCTCTCGAGTACAGTTCAATGAGCAGTTCTTC
cdr3_aa: CASTPSRVQFNEQFF

d_call: TRBD1
v_call: TRBV6-6
clone_size: NA
j_call: TRBJ1-2
cdr3_nt: TGTGCCAGCAGTCCACCGGGACAGGGGGCGTTTGGCTACACCTTC
cdr3_aa: CASSPPGQGAFGYTF

d_call: NA
v_call: TRBV28
clone_size: few
j_call: TRBJ1-4
cdr3_nt: TGTGCCAGCAGTTCCCCCGCAGGGGTAATGATTGAAAAACTGTTTTTT
cdr3_aa: CASSSPAGVMIEKLFF

d_call: NA
v_call: TRBV11-1
clone_size: NA
j_call: TRBJ2-1
cdr3_nt: TGTGCCAGCAGCTTATCAGGGGGGAATGAGCAGTTCTTC
cdr3_aa: CASSLSGGNEQFF

d_call: NA
v_call: TRBV6-5
clone_size: few
j_call: TRBJ2-7
cdr3_nt: TGTGCCAGCAGCTCCAGGGGCGCCTACGAGCAGTACTTC
cdr3_aa: CASSSRGAYEQYF

d_call: TRBD2
v_call: TRBV28
clone_size: NA
j_call: TRBJ2-7
cdr3_nt: TGTGCCAGCAGTTTGAGTCTAGCGGGGTACTACGAGCAGTACTTC
cdr3_aa: CASSLSLAGYYEQYF

d_call: TRBD1
v_call: TRBV7-8
clone_size: NA
j_call: TRBJ1-1
cdr3_nt: TGTGCCAGCAGCTTAGGCGGACAGGGGGTGAACACTGAAGCTTTCTTT
cdr3_aa: CASSLGGQGVNTEAFF

d_call: NA
v_call: TRBV25-1
clone_size: NA
j_call: TRBJ2-1
cdr3_nt: TGTGCCAGCATGGGCGGGATCTACAATGAGCAGTTCTTC
cdr3_aa: CASMGGIYNEQFF

d_call: NA
v_call: TRBV28
clone_size: few
j_call: TRBJ1-5
cdr3_nt: TGTGCCAGCAACATAAGAAATCAGCCCCAGCATTTT
cdr3_aa: CASNIRNQPQHF

d_call: NA
v_call: TRBV28
clone_size: few
j_call: TRBJ1-5
cdr3_nt: TGTGCCAGCAGCACCTATCAGGGAACCCAGCCCCAGCATTTT
cdr3_aa: CASSTYQGTQPQHF

d_call: TRBD2
v_call: TRBV19
clone_size: few
j_call: TRBJ2-5
cdr3_nt: TGTGCCAGTAGTATAACTAGCGGGGGGCCCCAAGAGACCCAGTACTTC
cdr3_aa: CASSITSGGPQETQYF

d_call: NA
v_call: TRBV7-3
clone_size: few
j_call: TRBJ2-3
cdr3_nt: TGTGCCAGCAGCTTAAACCCCCAGGATACGCAGTATTTT
cdr3_aa: CASSLNPQDTQYF